The clone carrying this T cell receptor beta chain was picked up a small number of times. This entry is derived from a study of CD8+CD57+ T cells in acquired aplastic anemia. Both TCR beta VDJ combination and CDR3 sequence profiling were carried out. Genomic DNA was the template for this profiling. TCRdb used MiXCR to reprocess the reads, holding one entry per CDR3 protein. The sample has around 170,000 distinct CDR3 sequences, under 55% seen once; the top ten hold around 9.7%. Per germline, CDR1 SGHAT and CDR2 FQNNGV. CDR3 length equals 16 residues. V lost 2 bases and J 0 bases, leaving 8 bases between the germline ends. Previously, flow cytometry had revealed CD8+CD57+ cell expansion in the patients chosen for sequencing.

This chain links TRBV11-2 with TRBJ2-6; D possibly corresponds to TRBD1 (5 bases). This receptor was obtained from a human donor with aplastic anemia. Source material: sorted CD4+, CD8+, or CD8+CD57+ T cells (not recorded which) from PBMCs. The CDR3: CASSLRQSSGANVLTF. CDR3 sequence (DNA): TGTGCCAGCAGCTTACGACAGAGCTCTGGGGCCAACGTCCTGACTTTC.